What follows are 18 T cell receptor beta chains derived from one specimen sequenced in a study of radiotherapy plus CTLA-4 blockade in lung cancer (dated by TCRdb to 2017 to 2018). Libraries were made using the immunoSEQ multiplex PCR assay. TCRdb limited this immuneACCESS table to in-frame rearrangements with V and J called. A share of clones is missing; checked studies link under half to unresolved V genes, and the rest is unexplained. This sample lists approximately 65,000 clones; 77% were detected once. The top ten clones comprise approximately 4.4% of the sample. The sequenced sample was peripheral blood, obtained from a patient treated with radiotherapy plus ipilimumab. The receptors were gathered from a human donor with non-small cell lung cancer who had a complete response to radiotherapy plus ipilimumab.

This clone was seen a handful of times. The chain uses TRBV28 and TRBJ1-4; D ambiguous. The CDR3 extends over 16 amino acids. Trimming pared 1 base from V and 4 bases from J, leaving 13 bases between. Germline V gene sequence: CDR1 MDHEN, CDR2 SYDVKM. CDR3 amino acids: CASSLSVGTRNEKLFF. Written as DNA, the CDR3 is TGTGCCAGCAGTTTATCGGTGGGCACCCGTAATGAAAAACTGTTTTTT.

This rearrangement joins TRBV9 to TRBJ2-5; TRBD2 matches at 7 bases. There are 15 residues in the CDR3. V trimming: 0 bases; J trimming: 4 bases; junction bases outside the gene matches: 6. Germline-derived CDR1 and CDR2 are SGDLS and YYNGEE. This chain's CDR3 is CASSVGAREGETQYF. The CDR3 coding sequence is TGTGCCAGCAGCGTAGGTGCGAGGGAGGGAGAGACCCAGTACTTC.

The CDR3 here is CASSLFPPGPSYEQYV. The DNA for the CDR3 is TGTGCCAGCAGCTTATTCCCCCCTGGGCCATCCTACGAGCAGTACGTC. The rearrangement links TRBV7-2 to TRBJ2-7; D remains ambiguous. Germline V gene lookup returns CDR1 SGHTA and CDR2 FQGNSA. The CDR3 runs 16 residues. The V and J ends lost 2 bases and 1 base respectively, with 15 bases between them.

The J gene is TRBJ2-1, the V gene TRBV29-1, with TRBD1 as a possible D gene (5 bases). Germline V gives CDR1 SQVTM, CDR2 ANQGSEA. V was trimmed by 3 bases and J by 0 bases, leaving 6 bases between them. The CDR3 covers 13 residues. In DNA, the CDR3 is TGCAGCGTTGAGACAGACTCCTACAATGAGCAGTTCTTC. Encoded protein: CSVETDSYNEQFF.

The chain joins TRBV29-1 to TRBJ2-3; TRBD2 matches at 11 bases. Germline V gene lookup returns CDR1 SQVTM and CDR2 ANQGSEA. The V and J ends lost 5 bases and 0 bases, in that order; junction bases with no gene match: 4. This CDR3 comprises 15 residues. CDR3 sequence reads: CSVRRTSGSTDTQYF. The CDR3 region has the DNA TGCAGCGTTAGGAGGACTAGCGGGAGCACAGATACGCAGTATTTT.

V gene TRBV19 combines with J gene TRBJ2-3; D may be TRBD2 (6 bases). The germline V gene has CDR1 LNHDA and CDR2 SQIVND (reference sequence). CDR3 length: 14 residues. The germline V and J ends were trimmed by 10 bases and 0 bases, with 14 bases remaining between them. The CDR3 loop reads CATVADLSTDTQYF. CDR3 nucleotides: TGTGCCACCGTAGCGGATCTGAGCACAGATACGCAGTATTTT.

V gene TRBV7-8 combines with J gene TRBJ1-1; TRBD1 matches 8 bases. The CDR3 consists of 15 residues. From germline, CDR1 is SGHVS and CDR2 FQNEAQ. V shed 5 bases and J 4 bases; nucleotides not matched to a gene: 9. This CDR3 reads CASSQRQGATTEAFF. In DNA, the CDR3 is TGTGCCAGCAGCCAAAGGCAGGGGGCGACCACTGAAGCTTTCTTT.

In the case of this clone: Its ends do not fully match the called genes, so a read error is possible. This sequence joins TRBV4-1 and TRBJ2-1; D call uncertain. CDR1 MGHRA and CDR2 YSYEKL come from the germline V gene. The CDR3 contains 14 residues. CDR3 nucleotide sequence: TGCGCCAGCAGCCATCCCCCCCGGGCGATTGAGCGGTTCTTC. Translated, it gives CASSHPPRAIERFF.

This clone appeared a few times. The V gene is TRBV5-6, the J gene TRBJ2-2; no reliable D call. CDR1 SGHDT and CDR2 YYEEEE come from the germline V gene. The CDR3 is made up of 15 amino acids. Trimming left V 1 base short and J 2 bases short, with 9 bases between. The DNA of the CDR3 is TGTGCCAGCAGCTTGTGGGCTGAAAACACCGGGGAGCTGTTTTTT. Translated, it gives CASSLWAENTGELFF.

The rearrangement uses TRBV5-1 and TRBJ1-2; 10 bases align to TRBD1. The CDR3 consists of 15 residues. V was pared by 2 bases and J by 0 bases, with 1 base of the junction left unmatched. Germline V lookup: CDR1 SGHRS, CDR2 YFSETQ. Here the CDR3 DNA reads TGCGCCAGCAGCTTCGGACAGGGGGCTAACTATGGCTACACCTTC. Protein: CASSFGQGANYGYTF.

This clone appeared a few times. The chain couples TRBV30 to TRBJ1-5; D perhaps matches TRBD1 (6 bases). CDR1 is GTSNPN and CDR2 is SVGIG in the germline V gene (reference sequence). V was cut by 1 base and J by 4 bases, with 11 bases left in between. CDR3 length equals 14 residues. CDR3: CAWSAGQTNQPQHF. DNA for the CDR3: TGTGCCTGGAGTGCTGGACAGACTAATCAGCCCCAGCATTTT.

The chain links TRBV27 to TRBJ1-2; D perhaps matches TRBD1 (5 bases). This CDR3 spans 14 amino acids. In germline, CDR1 is MNHEY, CDR2 SMNVEV (reference sequence). Trimming took 8 bases from V and 4 from J, leaving 17 bases between them. The CDR3 region is CASSSSGGGYGYTF. The CDR3 nucleotides are TGTGCCAGCTCTTCAAGCGGCGGGGGCTATGGCTACACCTTC.

The V and J genes are TRBV27 and TRBJ2-3; TRBD2 is a possible D gene (6 bases). The V and J ends lost 6 bases and 0 bases respectively, with 16 bases between them. The germline V gene encodes CDR1 MNHEY and CDR2 SMNVEV (reference sequence). This CDR3 contains 16 residues. CDR3 nucleotides: TGTGCCAGCAGGCTAGGCGGGACTTTTAGCACAGATACGCAGTATTTT. This encodes CASRLGGTFSTDTQYF.

V and J are TRBV27 and TRBJ1-2, with D unclear. Germline values: CDR1 MNHEY, CDR2 SMNVEV (reference sequence). V was shortened by 1 base and J by 3 bases, with 6 bases between the two germline ends. The CDR3 runs 13 residues. The CDR3: CASSLYQHYGYTF. CDR3 bases: TGTGCCAGCAGTTTATACCAGCACTATGGCTACACCTTC.

This clone was counted a single time. V gene TRBV11-2 combines with J gene TRBJ1-1; D gene ambiguous. CDR1 is SGHAT and CDR2 is FQNNGV in the germline V gene. V gave up 5 bases and J gave up 1 base, with 17 bases separating them. The CDR3 covers 16 residues. CDR3 residues: CASSVFAGFSNTEAFF. The CDR3 DNA follows: TGTGCCAGCAGCGTATTCGCGGGATTTTCGAACACTGAAGCTTTCTTT. Full variable domain (outside the CDR3, taken from reference TRBV11-2 and TRBJ1-1): EAGVAQSPRYKIIEKRQSVAFWCNPISGHATLYWYQQILGQGPKLLIQFQNNGVVDDSQLPKDRFSAERLKGVDSTLKIQPAKLEDSAVYLCASSVFAGFSNTEAFFGQGTRLTVV.

The J gene is TRBJ2-7, the V gene TRBV18, with D possibly TRBD2 on 6 matching bases. In germline, CDR1 is KGHSH, CDR2 LQKENI. This CDR3 region has 13 residues. Trimming took off 2 bases at V and 6 bases at J, with 11 bases between the two ends. The CDR3 DNA is TGTGCCAGCTCACCATCAGGGACTGGCGAGCAGTACGTC. Translating it yields CASSPSGTGEQYV.

The sample holds a few counts of this clone. The chain joins TRBV19 to TRBJ1-4, with 8 bases aligning to TRBD1. This CDR3 spans 14 amino acids. Germline trimming cut 5 bases from V and 7 bases from J; bases unmatched to any gene: 6. The V gene's germline CDR1 is LNHDA and CDR2 SQIVND (reference sequence). CDR3 sequence: CASSPAGGREKLFF. The DNA for the CDR3 is TGTGCCAGTAGTCCTGCAGGGGGCCGTGAAAAACTGTTTTTT.

This clone was detected only a few times. The genes are TRBV6-8 and TRBJ2-3; 11 bases are a match to TRBD2. After removal of 5 bases from V and 4 bases from J, the junction contained 5 bases not matched to a gene. CDR1 is MNHGY, CDR2 SAAAGT, per germline. This CDR3 is built from 15 residues. Here the CDR3 reads CASSLAGGGADTQYF. CDR3 nucleotides: TGTGCCAGCAGTCTAGCGGGGGGAGGAGCAGATACGCAGTATTTT.